This TCR beta chain was recovered during a study of CD4 T cells in relation to SARS-CoV-2 and coronaviruses. On the study more broadly: Shared crossreactive spike epitopes were mapped to their HLA restriction.

For roughly 11 days, roughly 9.4 x 10^4 sorted CD4+ cells grew with T cell-depleted PBMCs and CEF. Of note for this clone: Antigen unknown.

Method: immunoSEQ multiplex PCR; TCRdb's copy keeps in-frame clones and lacks some. The sample has tens of thousands of clones, 84% seen once; the top ten hold over 0.95%. Deletions cut 4 bases from V and 5 bases from J, with 15 bases between. The CDR3 runs 14 residues. CDR1 SGHKS and CDR2 YYEKEE come from the germline V gene (reference sequence). The material sequenced was naive CD4+ T cells from PBMCs, cultured in vitro. Subset here: naive CD4+ T cells isolated by negative enrichment. J is TRBJ2-5 and V is TRBV5-5; D not resolved. The sequence was collected from an adult with COVID-19. This chain's CDR3 is CASSRSQNVETQYF. CDR3 bases: TGTGCCAGCAGCCGATCTCAAAATGTGGAGACCCAGTACTTC. Complete variable domain (other parts from reference TRBV5-5 and TRBJ2-5): DAGVTQSPTHLIKTRGQQVTLRCSPISGHKSVSWYQQVLGQGPQFIFQYYEKEERGRGNFPDRFSARQFPNYSSELNVNALLLGDSALYLCASSRSQNVETQYFGPGTRLLVL.